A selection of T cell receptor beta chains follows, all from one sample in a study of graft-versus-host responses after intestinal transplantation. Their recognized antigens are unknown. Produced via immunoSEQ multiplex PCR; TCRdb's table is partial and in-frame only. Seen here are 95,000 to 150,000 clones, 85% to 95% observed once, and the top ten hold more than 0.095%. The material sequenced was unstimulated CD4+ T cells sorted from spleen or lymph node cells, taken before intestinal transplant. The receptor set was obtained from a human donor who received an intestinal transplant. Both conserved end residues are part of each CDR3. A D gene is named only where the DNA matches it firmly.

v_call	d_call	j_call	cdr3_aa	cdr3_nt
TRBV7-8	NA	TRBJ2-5	CASTLGKKETQYF	TGTGCCAGCACCTTAGGGAAAAAAGAGACCCAGTACTTC
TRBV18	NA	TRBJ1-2	CASSPPGYGYTF	TGTGCCAGCTCACCACCGGGTTATGGCTACACCTTC
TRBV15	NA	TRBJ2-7	CATSRDRPYEQYF	TGTGCCACCAGCAGAGATCGGCCCTACGAGCAGTACTTC
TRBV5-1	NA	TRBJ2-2	CASSFVGQEGTGELFF	TGCGCCAGCAGCTTTGTGGGGCAGGAAGGCACCGGGGAGCTGTTTTTT
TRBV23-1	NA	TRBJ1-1	CASSQSGPAVFEAFF	TGCGCCAGCAGTCAATCTGGTCCGGCCGTATTTGAAGCTTTCTTT
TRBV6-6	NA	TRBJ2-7	CASRSIRDLVYEQYF	TGTGCCAGCAGGTCGATCCGGGACCTCGTCTACGAGCAGTACTTC
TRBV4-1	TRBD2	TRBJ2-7	CASSQDQGGAATYEQYF	TGCGCCAGCAGCCAAGACCAGGGAGGGGCAGCAACCTACGAGCAGTACTTC
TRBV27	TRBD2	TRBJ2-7	CASSLSLASGSTYEQYF	TGTGCCAGCAGTTTAAGTTTGGCTAGCGGGTCGACCTACGAGCAGTACTTC
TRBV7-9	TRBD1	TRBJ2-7	CASSFRPGQGYYEQYF	TGTGCCAGCAGCTTCCGACCGGGACAGGGGTACTACGAGCAGTACTTC
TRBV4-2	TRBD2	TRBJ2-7	CASSPRGAGGRYEQYF	TGTGCCAGCAGCCCTAGGGGGGCGGGAGGTCGCTACGAGCAGTACTTC
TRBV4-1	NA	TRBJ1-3	CASSQEPGGGNTIYF	TGCGCCAGCAGCCAAGAACCTGGGGGAGGTAACACCATATATTTT
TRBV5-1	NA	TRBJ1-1	CASSSRRGRSNTEAFF	TGCGCCAGCAGCTCCCGTAGGGGAAGGTCGAACACTGAAGCTTTCTTT
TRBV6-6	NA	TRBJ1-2	CASNTGLGARGYTF	TGTGCCAGCAATACGGGCCTCGGGGCTCGGGGCTACACCTTC
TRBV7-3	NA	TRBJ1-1	CASSSPGVPRAFF	TGTGCCAGCAGCTCCCCAGGTGTACCGAGAGCTTTCTTT
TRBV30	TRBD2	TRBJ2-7	CAWRREAVGEQYF	TGTGCCTGGAGACGGGAGGCAGTGGGGGAGCAGTACTTC